Listed below are T cell receptor beta chains from one sample, sequenced in a study of blood T cell repertoires in COVID-19. Assay used: immunoSEQ multiplex PCR; TCRdb lists only in-frame clones, some missing. The sample holds roughly 250,000 clones, around 87% seen once. The specimen was PBMCs or T cells enriched from blood (not recorded which). These receptor sequences come from a woman under 30 who had recovered from COVID-19. CDR3s include the opening cysteine and the closing phenylalanine or tryptophan.

V gene: TRBV15
J gene: TRBJ1-5
CDR3 protein: CATSRDRGHGLINQPQHF

V gene: TRBV12-3/TRBV12-4
J gene: TRBJ1-1
CDR3 protein: CASSLSAEAFF

V gene: TRBV19
J gene: TRBJ2-1
CDR3 protein: CASSTHSGGNEQFF

V gene: TRBV7-7
J gene: TRBJ2-5
CDR3 protein: CASSTGTSGGAWETQYF

V gene: TRBV5-4
J gene: TRBJ1-1
CDR3 protein: CASSSGQGMNTEAFF

V gene: TRBV6-5
J gene: TRBJ2-7
CDR3 protein: CASSYRLGQGPGEQYF

V gene: TRBV4-2
J gene: TRBJ2-7
CDR3 protein: CASSQEKVGLAGAYEQYF

V gene: TRBV5-1
J gene: TRBJ1-4
CDR3 protein: CASSLGDRGINNEKLFF

V gene: TRBV5-1
J gene: TRBJ1-2
CDR3 protein: CASSLAGGLSGYTF

V gene: TRBV5-6
J gene: TRBJ1-2
CDR3 protein: CASAPGYTNYGYTF

V gene: TRBV7-2
J gene: TRBJ1-6
CDR3 protein: CASSRGRTGDNSPLHF

V gene: TRBV11-3
J gene: TRBJ1-5
CDR3 protein: CASSLAPPRKRSNQPQHF

V gene: TRBV6-1
J gene: TRBJ2-7
CDR3 protein: CASSADRVWSTYYEQYF

V gene: TRBV10-1
J gene: TRBJ1-5
CDR3 protein: CASSAGISQPQHF

V gene: TRBV2
J gene: TRBJ2-3
CDR3 protein: CASSPLAGGVDTQYF

V gene: TRBV3-1/TRBV3-2
J gene: TRBJ1-4
CDR3 protein: CASRQTGGELANEKLFF